Listed below are T cell receptor beta chains from one sample, sequenced in a study of regulatory T cells in long-lasting Graves disease. TCRdb independently ran MiXCR on the multiplex PCR reads; one entry per CDR3 protein. The sample yields about 200,000 distinct CDR3 sequences, approximately 19% seen once. These sequences were also reported in another study, on T cells in Graves' hyperthyroidism and ophthalmopathy.

Sample: peripheral blood mononuclear cells (PBMCs), taken at new diagnosis, from a patient treated with antithyroid drugs. The receptor source for this set is a woman in her 30s with Graves disease. CDR3s include the opening cysteine and the closing phenylalanine or tryptophan. The D gene is left open where the match is weak. Clone size appears in some rows only: once, few, many, or a class for an expanded clone.

size,V,J,D,length,CDR3,DNA
many,TRBV5-8,TRBJ2-2,-,16,CASSVKQSRNTGELFF,TGTGCCAGCAGTGTTAAGCAGAGCAGGAACACCGGGGAGCTGTTTTTT
many,TRBV2,TRBJ1-1,TRBD1,15,CASRNGTGGITEAFF,TGTGCCAGCCGGAATGGGACAGGGGGAATCACTGAAGCTTTCTTT
many,TRBV18,TRBJ1-1,-,11,CASSSVAEAFF,TGTGCCAGCTCGTCGGTGGCCGAAGCTTTCTTT
many,TRBV6-1,TRBJ1-2,TRBD1,13,CASSADRAGGYTF,TGTGCCAGCAGTGCCGACAGGGCAGGGGGCTACACCTTC
few,TRBV29-1,TRBJ1-2,TRBD1,12,CSERTGGYGYTF,TGCAGCGAAAGGACAGGGGGCTATGGCTACACCTTC
many,TRBV28,TRBJ1-2,-,14,CASSTGFQNYGYTF,TGTGCCAGCAGCACAGGGTTCCAAAACTATGGCTACACCTTC
many,TRBV20-1,TRBJ1-5,-,14,CSAPGGPRGQPQHF,TGCAGTGCTCCCGGGGGCCCTCGAGGGCAGCCCCAGCATTTT
few,TRBV15,TRBJ1-4,TRBD1,14,CATSSRQGEEKLFF,TGTGCCACCAGCAGTAGACAGGGCGAGGAAAAACTGTTTTTT
many,TRBV14,TRBJ1-4,-,15,CASSQASSTNEKLFF,TGTGCCAGCAGCCAAGCGAGCTCAACTAATGAAAAACTGTTTTTT
many,TRBV2,TRBJ1-2,-,11,CASSRSHGYTF,TGTGCCAGCAGTCGGAGCCATGGCTACACCTTC
-,TRBV19,TRBJ2-7,-,19,CASSLEAWGAGGSSYEQYF,TGTGCCAGCAGCTTAGAGGCATGGGGAGCGGGCGGAAGCTCCTACGAGCAGTACTTC
many,TRBV7-8,TRBJ2-2,TRBD1,17,CASSIPGTGGDTGELFF,TGTGCCAGCAGCATTCCCGGGACAGGGGGCGACACCGGGGAGCTGTTTTTT
many,TRBV11-2,TRBJ2-3,-,13,CASSLAWGDTQYF,TGTGCCAGCAGCTTAGCCTGGGGGGATACGCAGTATTTT
many,TRBV27,TRBJ2-7,-,16,CASSLKVRRSMLEQYF,TGTGCCAGCAGTTTAAAAGTCCGGCGATCGATGTTGGAGCAGTACTTC
many,TRBV28,TRBJ2-1,TRBD2,14,CASKPTSAYNEQFF,TGTGCCAGTAAACCGACTAGCGCTTACAATGAGCAGTTCTTC
many,TRBV7-8,TRBJ1-5,-,18,CASSLGLKGMVGNQPQHF,TGTGCCAGCAGCTTGGGACTTAAGGGCATGGTAGGCAATCAGCCCCAGCATTTT
-,TRBV20-1,TRBJ2-1,-,13,CSAEKGLGDEQFF,TGCAGTGCAGAGAAGGGATTGGGTGATGAGCAGTTCTTC
many,TRBV7-9,TRBJ1-5,-,12,CASSYQNQPQHF,TGTGCCAGCAGCTACCAAAATCAGCCCCAGCATTTT
many,TRBV19,TRBJ2-2,-,14,CAIKTGRNTGELFF,TGTGCCATTAAAACCGGACGGAACACCGGGGAGCTGTTTTTT
-,TRBV19,TRBJ2-3,-,13,CATKRESTDTQYF,TGTGCCACAAAACGGGAGAGTACAGATACGCAGTATTTT
-,TRBV7-9,TRBJ1-1,-,14,CASSLDISLTEAFF,TGTGCCAGCAGCTTAGACATCAGTCTCACTGAAGCTTTCTTT
many,TRBV7-9,TRBJ2-2,TRBD1,15,CASSHRQGYTGELFF,TGTGCCAGCAGCCATAGACAGGGGTACACCGGGGAGCTGTTTTTT
-,TRBV4-1,TRBJ2-1,-,12,CASRGGNNEQFF,TGCGCCAGCAGAGGAGGGAACAATGAGCAGTTCTTC
many,TRBV28,TRBJ1-2,-,15,CASSKVTGREDGYTF,TGTGCCAGCAGTAAAGTCACGGGCAGGGAGGATGGCTACACCTTC
many,TRBV3-1,TRBJ1-1,-,12,CASSQEGSGAFF,TGTGCCAGCAGCCAAGAGGGATCGGGAGCTTTCTTT
few,TRBV14,TRBJ1-4,TRBD1,16,CASSQDRGATNEELFF,TGTGCCAGCAGCCAAGACAGGGGGGCAACTAATGAAGAACTGTTTTTT
many,TRBV4-1,TRBJ1-1,TRBD1,17,CASSQDPQGAQDTEAFF,TGCGCCAGCAGCCAAGACCCACAGGGGGCGCAGGACACTGAAGCTTTCTTT
many,TRBV24-1,TRBJ2-1,TRBD1,16,CATSDRTGGAYNEQFF,TGTGCCACCAGTGACCGGACAGGGGGAGCCTACAATGAGCAGTTCTTC
many,TRBV6-5,TRBJ1-2,TRBD1,17,CASSSNRPGQGFNGYTF,TGTGCCAGCAGTTCGAACCGGCCGGGACAGGGTTTTAATGGCTACACCTTC
-,TRBV10-3,TRBJ1-1,-,13,CAIRFRLNTEAFF,TGTGCCATCAGGTTCCGGCTGAACACTGAAGCTTTCTTT
many,TRBV20-1,TRBJ1-2,-,14,CSAPSTVSNYGYTF,TGCAGTGCGCCCTCTACGGTTTCTAACTATGGCTACACCTTC
-,TRBV20-1,TRBJ2-1,TRBD2,15,CSARVRLAAYNEQFF,TGCAGTGCTAGAGTCCGACTAGCGGCTTACAATGAGCAGTTCTTC
many,TRBV24-1,TRBJ2-3,TRBD2,14,CATRPGLASDTQYF,TGTGCCACCAGACCGGGACTAGCGTCAGATACGCAGTATTTT
-,TRBV10-3,TRBJ2-3,-,13,CAIRDHSSNTQYF,TGTGCCATCAGGGACCACTCTTCAAATACGCAGTATTTT
-,TRBV18,TRBJ2-1,-,15,CASSPDSGSYNEQFF,TGTGCCAGCTCACCTGATAGCGGTTCCTACAATGAGCAGTTCTTC
-,TRBV2,TRBJ2-7,-,15,CASSRDLPIPYEQYF,TGTGCCAGCAGTAGGGACCTCCCGATTCCTTACGAGCAGTACTTC
-,TRBV6-2/TRBV6-3,TRBJ2-2,-,12,CASGYGGGELFF,TGTGCCAGCGGTTACGGCGGCGGGGAGCTGTTTTTT
many,TRBV3-1,TRBJ1-4,-,16,CASSQDVGPGGEKLFF,TGTGCCAGCAGCCAAGATGTGGGACCCGGAGGGGAAAAACTGTTTTTT
many,TRBV20-1,TRBJ1-3,-,15,CSAVPVRGSGNTIYF,TGCAGTGCAGTTCCGGTTCGTGGGTCTGGAAACACCATATATTTT
many,TRBV30,TRBJ1-4,-,14,CAWIRGTTNEKLFF,TGTGCCTGGATTAGGGGGACAACTAATGAAAAACTGTTTTTT
-,TRBV6-2/TRBV6-3,TRBJ2-1,TRBD2,15,CASSSSGGSYNEQFF,TGTGCCAGCAGTAGTTCGGGAGGCTCCTACAATGAGCAGTTCTTC
many,TRBV2,TRBJ2-2,TRBD2,15,CASSLAGGPSGELFF,TGTGCCAGCAGTCTAGCGGGGGGGCCGTCCGGGGAGCTGTTTTTT
-,TRBV10-2,TRBJ2-1,TRBD2,15,CASSGSGGRWNEQFF,TGCGCCAGCAGTGGGAGCGGGGGCAGGTGGAATGAGCAGTTCTTC
-,TRBV7-9,TRBJ2-1,-,14,CASSLAASVYEQFF,TGTGCCAGCAGCTTAGCGGCTAGCGTCTATGAGCAGTTCTTC
-,TRBV9,TRBJ2-5,-,14,CASSPYSAVETQYF,TGTGCCAGCAGCCCCTACTCGGCTGTGGAGACCCAGTACTTC
-,TRBV20-1,TRBJ2-7,TRBD2,13,CSAWSSGGYEQYF,TGCAGTGCTTGGTCTAGCGGGGGATACGAGCAGTACTTC
few,TRBV18,TRBJ2-1,TRBD1,13,CASSRDRVDEQFF,TGTGCCAGCTCCAGGGACAGGGTGGATGAGCAGTTCTTC
few,TRBV19,TRBJ2-2,TRBD2,15,CASRLLAVNTGELFF,TGTGCCAGTAGGCTCCTAGCGGTCAACACCGGGGAGCTGTTTTTT
few,TRBV18,TRBJ1-1,-,15,CASSPYGRGDTEAFF,TGTGCCAGCTCACCATATGGCCGGGGAGACACTGAAGCTTTCTTT
many,TRBV28,TRBJ2-7,-,13,CASTSWGSREQYF,TGTGCCAGCACCTCGTGGGGGTCCCGCGAGCAGTACTTC
many,TRBV20-1,TRBJ2-5,-,13,CSASGTGTETQYF,TGCAGTGCTAGTGGCACAGGGACGGAGACCCAGTACTTC
-,TRBV25-1,TRBJ2-5,-,13,CASSEPGAGTVIF,TGTGCCAGCAGTGAGCCGGGGGCCGGGACAGTAATCTTC
few,TRBV19,TRBJ1-2,-,15,CATSPRRDGDYGYTF,TGTGCCACCTCCCCGAGGAGGGATGGGGACTATGGCTACACCTTC
many,TRBV11-2,TRBJ1-2,-,15,CASSQLVNANYGYTF,TGTGCCAGCAGTCAACTAGTCAACGCTAACTATGGCTACACCTTC
few,TRBV30,TRBJ2-1,TRBD2,15,CAWSREAGLYNEQFF,TGTGCCTGGAGTAGGGAAGCGGGACTCTACAATGAGCAGTTCTTC
many,TRBV28,TRBJ1-2,-,15,CASSLMSGPYYGYTF,TGTGCCAGCAGTTTAATGAGTGGGCCTTACTATGGCTACACCTTC
many,TRBV30,TRBJ2-3,-,14,CAWSEVGFSDTQYF,TGTGCCTGGAGCGAAGTTGGGTTTTCGGATACGCAGTATTTT
many,TRBV11-2,TRBJ2-2,-,14,CASSPGGKTGELFF,TGTGCCAGCAGCCCAGGGGGGAAAACCGGGGAGCTGTTTTTT
-,TRBV4-2,TRBJ1-4,-,14,CASSQDIRNEKLFF,TGTGCCAGCAGCCAAGACATTAGGAATGAAAAACTGTTTTTT
many,TRBV28,TRBJ1-5,-,13,CASSPTEVQPQHF,TGTGCCAGCAGCCCGACTGAGGTTCAGCCCCAGCATTTT